This TCR beta chain emerged from a study of cytomegalovirus exposure and HLA in healthy donors. Study observations and caveats: As a later analysis revealed, the rate of TCR association differed by HLA locus, with DRB1 most and HLA-C fewest.

A remark on this clone: The antigen is not known.

The CDR3 is 11 residues long. The PCR had 60 Vbeta and 13 Jbeta primers. Method: immunoSEQ multiplex PCR; TCRdb's copy keeps in-frame clones and lacks some. The sample spans 65,000 to 80,000 clones; the ten largest clones claim 4.6%. The clonotype originates from a man aged 25 to 40 in good health and CMV-seronegative. The gene calls are TRBV1 and TRBJ2-5; TRBD2 was called by the table and not checked on the DNA. TRBV1 represents a pseudogene. The sample was PBMCs. DNA of the CDR3: TGCACCATCGAGCCTGTAGAGACCCAGTACTTC. Its translation is CTIEPVETQYF.